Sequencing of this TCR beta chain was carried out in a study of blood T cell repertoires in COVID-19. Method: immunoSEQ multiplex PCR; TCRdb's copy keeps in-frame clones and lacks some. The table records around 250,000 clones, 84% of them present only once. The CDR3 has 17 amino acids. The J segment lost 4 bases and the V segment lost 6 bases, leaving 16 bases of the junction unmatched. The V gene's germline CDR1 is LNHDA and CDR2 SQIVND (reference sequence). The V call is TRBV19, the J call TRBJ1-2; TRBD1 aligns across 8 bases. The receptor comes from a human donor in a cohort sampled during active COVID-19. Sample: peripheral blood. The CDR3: CASRDTTTGGSPYGYTF. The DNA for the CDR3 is TGTGCCAGTAGGGATACAACCACAGGGGGTTCTCCCTATGGCTACACCTTC.